This T cell receptor (beta chain) was captured in a study of radiation and T cells in renal cell carcinoma. CDR3 length: 16 residues. Unmatched junction bases numbered 7, after V lost 6 bases and J lost 3 bases. The V gene's germline CDR1 is SEHNR and CDR2 FQNEAQ (reference sequence). Noted treatment: treatment-naive control, cytoreductive nephrectomy. Sequencing used immunoSEQ multiplex PCR; TCRdb keeps in-frame clones, though not all of them. The repertoire includes roughly 9,800 clones, roughly 58% of them detected once, and nearly 10% sits in the top ten. This specimen consisted of tumor tissue, obtained from a patient whose treatment was nephrectomy without radiotherapy. The chain joins TRBV7-9 to TRBJ1-4; 10 bases agree with TRBD1. The sequence was collected from a man aged 40-50 years with renal cell carcinoma. The CDR3 here is CASRSGTGVSNEKLFF. The CDR3 nucleotides are TGTGCCAGCAGATCCGGGACAGGGGTTTCTAATGAAAAACTGTTTTTT.